The 5 T cell receptor beta chains in this list originate from one sample, sequenced in a study of breast tumors, draining lymph nodes, adjacent tissues. TCRdb used MiXCR to reprocess the multiplex PCR reads, holding one entry per CDR3 protein. This table holds 140,000 to 150,000 distinct CDR3 sequences, 30% to 35% found once. Axillary draining lymph nodes of breast cancer patients supplied the node samples. The sample comprised axillary lymph node tissue. These receptors were obtained from a female donor with breast cancer. Some clones in this sample may be carry-over from other donors' samples.

This clonotype was seen a few times. A much bigger clone sits one base away, suggesting this may be a read error. CDR3 region: CASSIFGFSSTVTQYF. CDR3 bases: TGTGCCAGTAGTATATTCGGGTTTTCTAGCACAGTTACGCAGTATTTT. The V gene is TRBV19, the J gene TRBJ2-3, with D possibly TRBD2 on 5 matching bases. The germline gives CDR1 LNHDA, CDR2 SQIVND (reference sequence). The CDR3 contains 16 residues.

Points on this clonotype: A much larger clone differs from this one at a single base, so this may be a read error. The CDR3 protein is CASRDLQGQGYTF. The CDR3 nucleotides read TGTGCCAGCAGAGACTTGCAGGGACAGGGCTACACCTTC. This rearrangement joins TRBV12-3 or TRBV12-4 to TRBJ1-2; 7 positions match TRBD1. V lost 6 bases to trimming and J lost 8 bases; unmatched junction nucleotides: 9. CDR3 size: 13 residues.

The chain uses TRBV5-1 and TRBJ2-3; 7 bases line up with TRBD2. J lost 7 bases, V lost 6 bases, and 5 bases had no gene match. The CDR3 sequence is 12 residues long. Germline CDR1 and CDR2: SGHRS and YFSETQ. The CDR3 protein is CASTSSGYTQYF. Written as DNA, the CDR3 is TGCGCCAGCACTTCTAGCGGTTATACGCAGTATTTT.

The V gene is TRBV5-1, the J gene TRBJ2-7, with 7 bases aligning to TRBD1. The CDR3 is 14 amino acids. J gave up 7 bases and V 4 bases, and 11 bases lay outside the gene matches. The germline V gene has CDR1 SGHRS and CDR2 YFSETQ. This CDR3 reads CASSTRTGSNEQYV. Here the CDR3 DNA reads TGCGCCAGCAGCACCCGGACAGGAAGCAATGAGCAGTACGTC.

V and J are TRBV7-9 and TRBJ1-4; 8 nucleotides agree with TRBD1. The CDR3 has 15 amino acids. Germline-derived CDR1 and CDR2 are SEHNR and FQNEAQ (reference sequence). The ends lost 5 bases at V and 4 bases at J; junction bases unmatched: 6. CDR3: CASSLQGAGNEKLFF. The CDR3 bases are TGTGCCAGCAGCCTGCAGGGGGCCGGTAATGAAAAACTGTTTTTT.